This T cell receptor (beta chain) was recovered during a study of shared clonotypes between healthy human individuals. Every donor, a Caucasian adult, lived in Nashville, Tennessee. Each unsorted sample relied on roughly 84 million PBMCs as its source of genomic DNA. With 3 bases removed from V and 4 bases from J, the gap between germline ends came to 12 bases. This CDR3 is built from 14 residues. Germline V gives CDR1 MNHEY, CDR2 SMNVEV (reference sequence). This clone was detected once. Among the unsorted PBMC samples, replicate PCRs used roughly 300 ng DNA, 31,000 or so T cell genomes. Authors' processing steps: Filtering differed, since immunoSEQ gave only junction sequences and no quality scores. TCRdb keeps only in-frame clones here, not all; method: immunoSEQ multiplex PCR. Clonal size and the V and J genes are those of that table, whereas D and trimming came from the DNA. The data hold over 400,000 clones, with approximately 84% observed a single time.

The J gene is TRBJ1-1, the V gene TRBV27; D possibly corresponds to TRBD1 (6 bases). Sequencing used PBMCs. The receptor's source is a woman aged 40 to 50 in good health. Some clones in this sample may be carry-over from other donors' samples. The CDR3 DNA reads as TGTGCCAGCAGTTTTAGACAGGCCCGCACTGAAGCTTTCTTT. Translated: CASSFRQARTEAFF.